Listed below are T cell receptor beta chains from one sample, sequenced in a study of CD8 T cells in Susac syndrome. Each CDR3 protein is one row after TCRdb ran MiXCR on the immunoSEQ multiplex PCR reads. Of under 200,000 distinct CDR3 sequences listed, under 95% are singletons. The sample taken for sequencing was CD4+ T cells from PBMCs. The receptors here all came from a human donor with Susac syndrome. Both conserved end residues are part of each CDR3. The D gene is left open where the match is weak. Clone size appears in some rows only: once, few, many, or a class for an expanded clone.

V: TRBV6-2/TRBV6-3; size: .; D: .; J: TRBJ1-1; CDR3: CASSTPGAEAFF; DNA: TGTGCCAGCAGTACTCCGGGGGCTGAAGCTTTCTTT
V: TRBV4-2; size: .; D: .; J: TRBJ1-2; CDR3: CASSRGPGANYGYTF; DNA: TGTGCCAGCAGCCGGGGGCCAGGGGCTAACTATGGCTACACCTTC
V: TRBV14; size: .; D: .; J: TRBJ2-1; CDR3: CASSPEGLYNEQFF; DNA: TGTGCCAGCAGCCCGGAGGGTTTGTACAATGAGCAGTTCTTC
V: TRBV20-1; size: .; D: .; J: TRBJ2-3; CDR3: CSGIGSAGARWDTQYF; DNA: TGCAGTGGAATTGGGTCTGCGGGGGCCAGGTGGGATACGCAGTATTTT
V: TRBV29-1; size: .; D: TRBD1; J: TRBJ1-2; CDR3: CSAGQGRIGYTF; DNA: TGCAGCGCGGGACAGGGGAGGATCGGCTACACCTTC
V: TRBV12-3/TRBV12-4; size: .; D: .; J: TRBJ1-2; CDR3: CASRTTPGTSNYGYTF; DNA: TGTGCCAGCAGAACTACCCCCGGGACATCTAACTATGGCTACACCTTC
V: TRBV6-5; size: .; D: TRBD2; J: TRBJ2-5; CDR3: CASSYSSGIGTQYF; DNA: TGTGCCAGCAGTTATTCAAGCGGGATCGGGACCCAGTACTTC
V: TRBV6-4; size: .; D: .; J: TRBJ1-2; CDR3: CASLGRPYGYTF; DNA: TGTGCCAGCTTGGGGCGGCCCTATGGCTACACCTTC
V: TRBV5-6; size: once; D: .; J: TRBJ2-5; CDR3: CASSRLEETQYF; DNA: TGTGCCAGCAGCCGACTAGAAGAGACCCAGTACTTC
V: TRBV6-5; size: once; D: TRBD2; J: TRBJ2-1; CDR3: CASSRGLAGGGEQFF; DNA: TGTGCCAGCAGCCGGGGACTAGCGGGGGGCGGAGAGCAGTTCTTC
V: TRBV9; size: .; D: .; J: TRBJ2-5; CDR3: CASSVPPRAAGYQETQYF; DNA: TGTGCCAGCAGCGTGCCCCCTCGGGCAGCCGGGTACCAAGAGACCCAGTACTTC
V: TRBV3-1; size: .; D: .; J: TRBJ1-6; CDR3: CASSPSGVNNSPLHF; DNA: TGTGCCAGCAGCCCCTCAGGGGTCAATAATTCACCCCTCCACTTT
V: TRBV27; size: few; D: TRBD1; J: TRBJ2-3; CDR3: CASSLGQGRPDTQYF; DNA: TGTGCCAGCAGTTTGGGACAGGGCCGTCCAGATACGCAGTATTTT
V: TRBV3-1; size: .; D: .; J: TRBJ1-4; CDR3: CASSPGLFEKLFF; DNA: TGTGCCAGCAGCCCCGGGCTTTTTGAAAAACTGTTTTTT
V: TRBV15; size: .; D: .; J: TRBJ2-1; CDR3: CATSRDAQPEDNEQFF; DNA: TGTGCCACCAGCAGAGATGCCCAGCCGGAAGACAATGAGCAGTTCTTC
V: TRBV5-1; size: .; D: .; J: TRBJ2-1; CDR3: CASSLARQLYNEQFF; DNA: TGCGCCAGCAGCTTGGCCCGACAGTTATACAATGAGCAGTTCTTC
V: TRBV6-5; size: .; D: .; J: TRBJ1-5; CDR3: CASSTRDQPQHF; DNA: TGTGCCAGCAGTACTCGGGATCAGCCCCAGCATTTT
V: TRBV29-1; size: .; D: .; J: TRBJ2-3; CDR3: CSVPGGNTDTQYF; DNA: TGCAGCGTTCCAGGAGGGAACACAGATACGCAGTATTTT
V: TRBV6-1; size: .; D: .; J: TRBJ2-3; CDR3: CASSEERTQYF; DNA: TGTGCCAGCAGTGAAGAGCGTACGCAGTATTTT
V: TRBV18; size: .; D: .; J: TRBJ1-2; CDR3: CASSPVQGFDYGYTF; DNA: TGTGCCAGCTCACCAGTCCAGGGATTTGACTATGGCTACACCTTC
V: TRBV30; size: .; D: .; J: TRBJ1-3; CDR3: CAWSVGLTGNTIYF; DNA: TGTGCCTGGAGTGTAGGGTTAACGGGAAACACCATATATTTT
V: TRBV19; size: .; D: .; J: TRBJ2-5; CDR3: CASSPRALGEETQYF; DNA: TGTGCCAGTAGTCCCCGGGCCCTCGGGGAGGAGACCCAGTACTTC
V: TRBV20-1; size: .; D: .; J: TRBJ1-1; CDR3: CSAMGNTEAFF; DNA: TGCAGTGCTATGGGGAACACTGAAGCTTTCTTT
V: TRBV4-1; size: .; D: .; J: TRBJ1-4; CDR3: CASSHLGANEKLFF; DNA: TGCGCCAGCAGCCATCTAGGCGCTAATGAAAAACTGTTTTTT
V: TRBV20-1; size: .; D: TRBD1; J: TRBJ1-1; CDR3: CSAGTGLSNTEAFF; DNA: TGCAGTGCTGGGACAGGGTTGTCGAACACTGAAGCTTTCTTT
V: TRBV29-1; size: once; D: .; J: TRBJ2-5; CDR3: CSSRGGETQYF; DNA: TGCAGCTCGAGGGGGGGAGAGACCCAGTACTTC
V: TRBV29-1; size: .; D: .; J: TRBJ1-2; CDR3: CSVETGYGYTF; DNA: TGCAGCGTTGAGACCGGCTATGGCTACACCTTC
V: TRBV3-1; size: .; D: .; J: TRBJ1-4; CDR3: CASSQREGGEKLFF; DNA: TGTGCCAGCAGCCAGAGAGAGGGGGGAGAAAAACTGTTTTTT
V: TRBV3-1; size: .; D: .; J: TRBJ2-6; CDR3: CASSHSRDAGANVLTF; DNA: TGTGCCAGCAGCCACAGCAGGGACGCTGGGGCCAACGTCCTGACTTTC
V: TRBV30; size: .; D: .; J: TRBJ1-2; CDR3: CAWTVGTQNNYGYTF; DNA: TGTGCCTGGACTGTGGGAACTCAGAATAACTATGGCTACACCTTC
V: TRBV4-3; size: .; D: TRBD2; J: TRBJ2-1; CDR3: CASSVGTSTYNEQFF; DNA: TGCGCCAGCAGCGTCGGGACTAGCACATACAATGAGCAGTTCTTC
V: TRBV11-2; size: .; D: .; J: TRBJ2-5; CDR3: CASSLGVRETQYF; DNA: TGTGCCAGCAGCTTGGGGGTCCGGGAGACCCAGTACTTC
V: TRBV18; size: .; D: .; J: TRBJ1-1; CDR3: CASSPPAGTLWAFF; DNA: TGTGCCAGCTCACCACCGGCAGGGACCCTGTGGGCTTTCTTT
V: TRBV20-1; size: .; D: TRBD1; J: TRBJ1-2; CDR3: CSASSEGQGNYGYTF; DNA: TGCAGTGCTAGTTCCGAGGGACAGGGGAACTATGGCTACACCTTC
V: TRBV6-5; size: .; D: TRBD1; J: TRBJ2-6; CDR3: CASSSAGTAISGANVLTF; DNA: TGTGCCAGCAGTTCCGCCGGGACAGCGATCTCTGGGGCCAACGTCCTGACTTTC
V: TRBV11-2; size: .; D: TRBD1; J: TRBJ2-1; CDR3: CASSFTGDNEQFF; DNA: TGTGCCAGCAGTTTTACAGGGGACAATGAGCAGTTCTTC
V: TRBV20-1; size: .; D: TRBD2; J: TRBJ2-7; CDR3: CSARDTASGGETYEQYF; DNA: TGCAGTGCTAGAGATACGGCTAGCGGGGGGGAGACCTACGAGCAGTACTTC
V: TRBV5-1; size: .; D: TRBD1; J: TRBJ1-2; CDR3: CASSSGDRNSYTF; DNA: TGCGCCAGCAGCTCGGGGGACAGGAATAGTTACACCTTC
V: TRBV9; size: .; D: TRBD2; J: TRBJ2-1; CDR3: CASSEGITSDEQFF; DNA: TGTGCCAGCAGCGAGGGGATCACTAGCGATGAGCAGTTCTTC
V: TRBV6-2/TRBV6-3; size: .; D: TRBD1; J: TRBJ2-3; CDR3: CASSYQIMTGFADTQYF; DNA: TGTGCCAGCAGTTACCAAATAATGACAGGGTTCGCAGATACGCAGTATTTT
V: TRBV6-5; size: .; D: .; J: TRBJ1-1; CDR3: CASSLGLRAEAFF; DNA: TGTGCCAGCAGTCTAGGACTGCGGGCTGAAGCTTTCTTT
V: TRBV3-1; size: once; D: .; J: TRBJ1-1; CDR3: CASSQVGINTEAFF; DNA: TGTGCCAGCAGCCAAGTGGGAATCAACACTGAAGCTTTCTTT
V: TRBV18; size: once; D: .; J: TRBJ2-7; CDR3: CASSPISYEQYF; DNA: TGTGCCAGCTCCCCCATCTCCTACGAGCAGTACTTC
V: TRBV23-1; size: once; D: .; J: TRBJ2-6; CDR3: CASSQSGRVFSGANVLTF; DNA: TGCGCCAGCAGTCAATCGGGCAGAGTCTTCTCTGGGGCCAACGTCCTGACTTTC
V: TRBV15; size: .; D: .; J: TRBJ2-3; CDR3: CATSSASTDTQYF; DNA: TGTGCCACCAGCTCAGCTAGCACAGATACGCAGTATTTT
V: TRBV4-3; size: .; D: TRBD2; J: TRBJ2-3; CDR3: CASSQDDGGATDTQYF; DNA: TGCGCCAGCAGCCAAGATGACGGGGGGGCGACAGATACGCAGTATTTT
V: TRBV5-6; size: .; D: TRBD1; J: TRBJ1-6; CDR3: CASSAYRDRGRSPLHF; DNA: TGTGCCAGCAGCGCTTACCGGGACAGGGGGAGGTCACCCCTCCACTTT
V: TRBV29-1; size: .; D: TRBD1; J: TRBJ2-7; CDR3: CSVSTGTPYEQYF; DNA: TGCAGCGTATCGACAGGGACCCCCTACGAGCAGTACTTC
V: TRBV12-3/TRBV12-4; size: .; D: .; J: TRBJ2-7; CDR3: CASSLRQVYEQYF; DNA: TGTGCCAGCAGTTTAAGGCAGGTCTACGAGCAGTACTTC
V: TRBV3-1; size: few; D: .; J: TRBJ1-1; CDR3: CASSQRGGTEAFF; DNA: TGTGCCAGCAGCCAACGAGGGGGCACTGAAGCTTTCTTT
V: TRBV5-1; size: .; D: .; J: TRBJ2-7; CDR3: CASSLRADYEQYF; DNA: TGCGCCAGCAGCTTGCGGGCGGACTACGAGCAGTACTTC
V: TRBV19; size: .; D: .; J: TRBJ2-7; CDR3: CASSIAGTSGYEQYF; DNA: TGTGCCAGTAGTATAGCGGGGACATCGGGCTACGAGCAGTACTTC
V: TRBV24-1; size: few; D: .; J: TRBJ2-7; CDR3: CATSDPSTYEQYF; DNA: TGTGCCACCAGTGATCCGTCAACCTACGAGCAGTACTTC
V: TRBV7-2; size: .; D: .; J: TRBJ2-5; CDR3: CASSLAGTGQETQYF; DNA: TGTGCCAGCAGCTTAGCCGGGACTGGCCAAGAGACCCAGTACTTC